These T cell receptor beta chains were read from a single sample in a study of shared clonotypes between healthy human individuals. Measured with immunoSEQ multiplex PCR; TCRdb has only the in-frame clones, and not every one. The data show around 350,000 clones, with roughly 80% seen just once and about 10% held by the top ten. The sequencing sample was made of memory CD4+ T cells sorted from blood. Receptor source: a man aged 25-45 years in good health. CDR3s include the opening cysteine and the closing phenylalanine or tryptophan. The D gene is left open where the match is weak. Size is omitted from some rows. Given values are once, few, many or a class for expanded clones.

>TRBJ2-7|14|TRBV6-1|-|-
TGTGCCAGCAGTGCGGACAGCCAGTCCTACGAGCAGTACTTC
CASSADSQSYEQYF
>TRBJ1-5|13|TRBV2|-|-
TGTGCCAGCAGCCCCCAATTGGGACAGCCCCAGCATTTT
CASSPQLGQPQHF
>TRBJ1-1|13|TRBV6-4|-|-
TGTGCCAGCAGTGTTTCCGTGAACACTGAAGCTTTCTTT
CASSVSVNTEAFF
>TRBJ2-1|13|TRBV6-1|-|-
TGTGCCAGCGCCTTAGACGGGTACAATGAGCAGTTCTTC
CASALDGYNEQFF
>TRBJ1-5|14|TRBV5-4|TRBD1|-
TGTGCCAGCCTTTCAAGACAGGGCGGCCAGCCCCAGCATTTT
CASLSRQGGQPQHF
>TRBJ2-1|14|TRBV7-2|-|few
TGTGCCAGCAGCTTCCGGAGCTCCTACAATGAGCAGTTCTTC
CASSFRSSYNEQFF
>TRBJ2-1|14|TRBV5-6|-|-
TGTGCCAGCAGCTTGGGGCCTAGTGTGGGTGAGCAGTTCTTC
CASSLGPSVGEQFF
>TRBJ1-2|12|TRBV29-1|-|few
TGCAGCGTTGAAAGGACTGCGGATGGCTACACCTTC
CSVERTADGYTF
>TRBJ2-5|13|TRBV29-1|-|-
TGCAGCGTTGAAGGGGCAGGACGAGAGACCCAGTACTTC
CSVEGAGRETQYF
>TRBJ2-1|15|TRBV7-9|-|-
TGTGCCAGCAGCTTAGGGGCGACAGTTTACAATGAGCAGTTCTTC
CASSLGATVYNEQFF
>TRBJ2-7|17|TRBV6-4|-|once
TGTGCCAGCAGTGACCCGATTACGTGGGAGATCACCTACGAGCAGTACTTC
CASSDPITWEITYEQYF
>TRBJ2-1|14|TRBV7-2|-|once
TGTGCCAGCAGCTTTAGTTCTGGAAGCAATGAGCAGTTCTTC
CASSFSSGSNEQFF
>TRBJ2-3|15|TRBV28|-|-
TGTGCCAGCAGTTTTATCGGCGGGAGCACAGATACGCAGTATTTT
CASSFIGGSTDTQYF
>TRBJ2-3|15|TRBV25-1|-|-
TGTGCCAGCAGTGAATCTAGCCGCCGCACAGATACGCAGTATTTT
CASSESSRRTDTQYF
>TRBJ2-1|15|TRBV25-1|-|-
TGTGCCAGCAGTGAATATCGGGGATATTCTCATGAGCAGTTCTTC
CASSEYRGYSHEQFF
>TRBJ2-7|13|TRBV28|-|-
TGTGCCAGCTTACCTAGGGTCTCCTACGAGCAGTACTTC
CASLPRVSYEQYF
>TRBJ2-5|14|TRBV2|-|-
TGTGCCAGCATGAGAGACAGGAACCAAGAGACCCAGTACTTC
CASMRDRNQETQYF
>TRBJ2-1|15|TRBV19|-|-
TGTGCCAGTAGACTCTTGTGGGCGGGATCCAATGAGCAGTTCTTC
CASRLLWAGSNEQFF
>TRBJ2-7|12|TRBV6-1|-|-
TGTGCCAGCATGATGGTCAGGGCCGAGCAGTACTTC
CASMMVRAEQYF
>TRBJ2-1|13|TRBV11-2|TRBD2|-
TGTGCCAGCAGCTCAGGGCGGGAGGGTGAGCAGTTCTTC
CASSSGREGEQFF
>TRBJ1-1|14|TRBV6-5|-|-
TGTGCCAGCAGTTACGAGGGGGGTTACACTGAAGCTTTCTTT
CASSYEGGYTEAFF
>TRBJ1-2|14|TRBV7-9|TRBD1|-
TGTGCCAGCAGCTTCACAGGGGCCGCGGGAGGCTACACCTTC
CASSFTGAAGGYTF
>TRBJ1-6|14|TRBV7-9|-|many
TGTGCCAGCAGCTTAGAACAGTATAATTCACCCCTCCACTTT
CASSLEQYNSPLHF
>TRBJ1-4|14|TRBV7-8|-|once
TGTGCCAGCAGCTTAAGAATCTCCCATGAAAAACTGTTTTTT
CASSLRISHEKLFF
>TRBJ2-7|16|TRBV14|TRBD1|-
TGTGCCAGCAGCGCGCAGGGGGCACTACTTCTTGGCGAGCAGTACTTC
CASSAQGALLLGEQYF
>TRBJ2-3|16|TRBV5-1|TRBD2|-
TGCGCCAGCAGCCCCGCTAGCGGGAGATTTACAGATACGCAGTATTTT
CASSPASGRFTDTQYF
>TRBJ1-4|15|TRBV2|TRBD1|-
TGTGCCAGCAGCGCACAGGGGGCAGCTAATGAAAAACTGTTTTTT
CASSAQGAANEKLFF
>TRBJ1-5|13|TRBV14|-|once
TGTGCCAGCAGCCAGGGTTTGAATCAGCCCCAGCATTTT
CASSQGLNQPQHF
>TRBJ1-3|15|TRBV5-6|-|-
TGTGCCAGCAGCTTTACGGGGGCGCGAGGAAACACCATATATTTT
CASSFTGARGNTIYF
>TRBJ1-1|18|TRBV18|-|-
TGTGCCAGCTCACCACAGAGTTCGTGGGGATCCCCTAACACTGAAGCTTTCTTT
CASSPQSSWGSPNTEAFF
>TRBJ1-1|13|TRBV7-2|-|-
TGTGCCAGCAGCCCCCAGGCTTCCGGTGAAGCTTTCTTT
CASSPQASGEAFF
>TRBJ1-2|15|TRBV18|-|-
TGTGCCAGCTCACCACCGAGACAGGATAACTATGGCTACACCTTC
CASSPPRQDNYGYTF
>TRBJ2-1|15|TRBV15|TRBD1|-
TGTGCCACCAGCCCAGACAGGGCAGTATTAAATGAGCAGTTCTTC
CATSPDRAVLNEQFF
>TRBJ2-5|16|TRBV11-2|TRBD2|-
TGTGCCAGCAGCTTAGCTACGTCCGGGGGGACCTGGCCCCAGTACTTC
CASSLATSGGTWPQYF
>TRBJ1-4|14|TRBV30|-|-
TGTGCCTGGACAGCTGGGGGGTCACGTGAAAAACTGTTTTTT
CAWTAGGSREKLFF
>TRBJ1-2|11|TRBV20-1|-|-
TGCAGTGTGGCGAAGTCGGGTGGCTACACCTTC
CSVAKSGGYTF
>TRBJ2-1|15|TRBV10-2|-|-
TGCGCCAGCAGTGAGGTGACAGATTCTGCCAATGAGCAGTTCTTC
CASSEVTDSANEQFF
>TRBJ2-3|17|TRBV25-1|TRBD1|few
TGTGCCAGCAGTGAGCCCACGACAGGGGGAGACACAGATACGCAGTATTTT
CASSEPTTGGDTDTQYF
>TRBJ2-6|16|TRBV5-1|-|-
TGCGCCAGCAGTTTTGGGGGGATCTCTGGGGCCAACGTCCTGACTTTC
CASSFGGISGANVLTF